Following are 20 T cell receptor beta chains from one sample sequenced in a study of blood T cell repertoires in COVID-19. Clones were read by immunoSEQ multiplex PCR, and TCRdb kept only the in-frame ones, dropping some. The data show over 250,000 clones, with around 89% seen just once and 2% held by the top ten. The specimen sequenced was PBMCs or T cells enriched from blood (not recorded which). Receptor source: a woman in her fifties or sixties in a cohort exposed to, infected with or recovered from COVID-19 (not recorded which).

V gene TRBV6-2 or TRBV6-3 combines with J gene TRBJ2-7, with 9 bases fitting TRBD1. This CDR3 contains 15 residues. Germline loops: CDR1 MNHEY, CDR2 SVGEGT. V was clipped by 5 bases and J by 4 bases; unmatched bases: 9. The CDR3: CASSRPGTGSYEQYF. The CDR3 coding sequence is TGTGCCAGCAGTCGCCCGGGGACAGGGTCGTACGAGCAGTACTTC.

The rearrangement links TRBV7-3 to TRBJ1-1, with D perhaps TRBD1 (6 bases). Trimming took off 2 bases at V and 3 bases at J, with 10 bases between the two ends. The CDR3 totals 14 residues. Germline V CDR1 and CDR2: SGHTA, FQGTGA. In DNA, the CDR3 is TGTGCCAGCAGCTTAGGGGGCAGTTACACTGAAGCTTTCTTT. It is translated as CASSLGGSYTEAFF.

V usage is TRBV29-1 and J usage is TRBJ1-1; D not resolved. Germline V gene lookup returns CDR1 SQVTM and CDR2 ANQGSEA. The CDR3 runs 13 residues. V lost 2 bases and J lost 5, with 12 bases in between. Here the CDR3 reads CSVEIGDRTEAFF. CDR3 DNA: TGCAGCGTTGAAATCGGGGATCGAACTGAAGCTTTCTTT.

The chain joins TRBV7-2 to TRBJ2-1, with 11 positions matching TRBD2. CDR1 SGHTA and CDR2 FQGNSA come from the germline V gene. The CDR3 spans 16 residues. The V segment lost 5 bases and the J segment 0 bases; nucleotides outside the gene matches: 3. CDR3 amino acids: CASSKTSGISYNEQFF. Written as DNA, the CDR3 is TGTGCCAGCAGCAAGACTAGCGGGATCTCCTACAATGAGCAGTTCTTC.

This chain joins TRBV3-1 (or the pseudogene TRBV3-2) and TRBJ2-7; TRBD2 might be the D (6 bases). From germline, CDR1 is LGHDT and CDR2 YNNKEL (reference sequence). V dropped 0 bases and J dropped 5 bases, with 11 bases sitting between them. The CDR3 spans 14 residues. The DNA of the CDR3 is TGTGCCAGCAGCCAAGATCGGGGGAACCACGAGCAGTACTTC. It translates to CASSQDRGNHEQYF.

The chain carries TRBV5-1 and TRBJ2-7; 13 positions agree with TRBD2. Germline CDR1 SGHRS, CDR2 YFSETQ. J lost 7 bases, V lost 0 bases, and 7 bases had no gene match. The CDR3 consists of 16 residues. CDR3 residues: CASSLGGLAGVGEQYF. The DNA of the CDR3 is TGCGCCAGCAGCTTGGGAGGACTAGCGGGAGTAGGGGAGCAGTACTTC.

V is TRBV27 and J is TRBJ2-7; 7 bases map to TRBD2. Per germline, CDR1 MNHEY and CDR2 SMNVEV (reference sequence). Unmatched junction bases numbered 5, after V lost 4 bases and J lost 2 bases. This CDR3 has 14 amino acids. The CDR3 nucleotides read TGTGCCAGCAGTTGGGGGGGGAGGACCTACGAGCAGTACTTC. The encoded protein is CASSWGGRTYEQYF.

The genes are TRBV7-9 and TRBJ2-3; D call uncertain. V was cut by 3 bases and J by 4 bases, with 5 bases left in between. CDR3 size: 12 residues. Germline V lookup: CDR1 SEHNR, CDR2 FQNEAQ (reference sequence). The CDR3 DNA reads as TGTGCCAGCAGCTTTACTCCAGATACGCAGTATTTT. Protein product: CASSFTPDTQYF.

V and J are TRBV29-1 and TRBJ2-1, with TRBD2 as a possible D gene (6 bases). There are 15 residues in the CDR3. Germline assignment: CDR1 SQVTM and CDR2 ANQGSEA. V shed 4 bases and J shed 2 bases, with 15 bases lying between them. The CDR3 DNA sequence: TGCAGCGTTGCCGAATTAGCGGTAACCTACAATGAGCAGTTCTTC. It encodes CSVAELAVTYNEQFF.

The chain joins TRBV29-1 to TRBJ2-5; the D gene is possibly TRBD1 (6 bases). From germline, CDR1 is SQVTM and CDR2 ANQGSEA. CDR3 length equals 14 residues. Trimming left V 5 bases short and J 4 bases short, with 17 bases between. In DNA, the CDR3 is TGCAGCGTTCCCGGACACAGGGTGGGAGAGACCCAGTACTTC. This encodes CSVPGHRVGETQYF.

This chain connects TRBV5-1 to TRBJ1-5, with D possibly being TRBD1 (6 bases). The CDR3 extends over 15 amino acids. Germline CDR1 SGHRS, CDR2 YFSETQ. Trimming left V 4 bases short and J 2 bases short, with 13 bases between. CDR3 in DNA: TGCGCCAGCAGCCTCCACAGGGATCGCAATCAGCCCCAGCATTTT. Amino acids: CASSLHRDRNQPQHF.

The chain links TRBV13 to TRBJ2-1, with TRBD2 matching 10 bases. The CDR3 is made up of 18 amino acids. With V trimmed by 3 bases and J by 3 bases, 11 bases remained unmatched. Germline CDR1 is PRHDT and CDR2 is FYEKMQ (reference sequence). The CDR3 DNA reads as TGTGCCAGCAGCTTGTCCCGCCTAGCGGGAGCGCTCTACAATGAGCAGTTCTTC. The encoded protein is CASSLSRLAGALYNEQFF. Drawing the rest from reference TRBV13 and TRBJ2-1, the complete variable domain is AAGVIQSPRHLIKEKRETATLKCYPIPRHDTVYWYQQGPGQDPQFLISFYEKMQSDKGSIPDRFSAQQFSDYHSELNMSSLELGDSALYFCASSLSRLAGALYNEQFFGPGTRLTVL.

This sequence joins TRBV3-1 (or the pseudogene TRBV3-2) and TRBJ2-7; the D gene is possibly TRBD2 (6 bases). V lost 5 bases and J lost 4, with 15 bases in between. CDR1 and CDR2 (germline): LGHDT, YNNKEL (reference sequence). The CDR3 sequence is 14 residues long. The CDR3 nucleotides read TGTGCCAGCAGCGAATCGCGGGGCCAGTACGAGCAGTACTTC. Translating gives CASSESRGQYEQYF.

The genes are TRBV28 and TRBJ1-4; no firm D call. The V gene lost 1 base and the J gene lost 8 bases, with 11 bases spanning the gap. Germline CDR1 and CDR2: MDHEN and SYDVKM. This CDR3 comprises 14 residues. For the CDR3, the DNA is TGTGCCAGCAGTTTATTCCAGGCGGGAGAAAAACTGTTTTTT. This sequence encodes CASSLFQAGEKLFF. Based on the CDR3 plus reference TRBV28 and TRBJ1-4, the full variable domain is DVKVTQSSRYLVKRTGEKVFLECVQDMDHENMFWYRQDPGLGLRLIYFSYDVKMKEKGDIPEGYSVSREKKERFSLILESASTNQTSMYLCASSLFQAGEKLFFGSGTQLSVL.

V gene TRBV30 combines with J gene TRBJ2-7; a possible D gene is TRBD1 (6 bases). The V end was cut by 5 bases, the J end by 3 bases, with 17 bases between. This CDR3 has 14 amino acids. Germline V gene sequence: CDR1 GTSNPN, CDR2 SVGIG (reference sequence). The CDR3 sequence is CAWSVGGTSYEQYF. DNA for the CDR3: TGTGCCTGGTCCGTAGGGGGAACTAGCTACGAGCAGTACTTC.

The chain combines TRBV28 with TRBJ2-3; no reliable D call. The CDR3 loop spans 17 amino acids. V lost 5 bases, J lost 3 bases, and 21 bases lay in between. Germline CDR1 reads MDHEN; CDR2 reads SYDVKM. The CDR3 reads CASSQTRVDKNTDTQYF. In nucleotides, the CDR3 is TGTGCCAGCAGTCAAACCCGGGTCGATAAGAATACAGATACGCAGTATTTT.

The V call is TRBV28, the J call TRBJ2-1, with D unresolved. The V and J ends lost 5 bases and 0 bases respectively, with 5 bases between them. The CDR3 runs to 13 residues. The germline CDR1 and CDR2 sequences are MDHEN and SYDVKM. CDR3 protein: CASSLISYNEQFF. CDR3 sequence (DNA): TGTGCCAGCAGTCTAATCTCCTACAATGAGCAGTTCTTC.

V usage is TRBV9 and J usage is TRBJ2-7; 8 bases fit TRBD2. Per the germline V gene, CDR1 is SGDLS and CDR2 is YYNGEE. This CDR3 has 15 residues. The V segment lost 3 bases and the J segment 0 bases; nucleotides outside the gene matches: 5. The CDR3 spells CASSATGGPSYEQYF. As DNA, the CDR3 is TGTGCCAGCAGCGCTACGGGAGGGCCCTCCTACGAGCAGTACTTC.

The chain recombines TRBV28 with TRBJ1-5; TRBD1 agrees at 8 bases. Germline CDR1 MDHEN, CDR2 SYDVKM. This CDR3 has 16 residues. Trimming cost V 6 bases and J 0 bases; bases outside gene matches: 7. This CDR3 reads CASRFGTGHSNQPQHF. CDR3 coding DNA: TGTGCCAGCAGATTCGGGACAGGCCATAGCAATCAGCCCCAGCATTTT.

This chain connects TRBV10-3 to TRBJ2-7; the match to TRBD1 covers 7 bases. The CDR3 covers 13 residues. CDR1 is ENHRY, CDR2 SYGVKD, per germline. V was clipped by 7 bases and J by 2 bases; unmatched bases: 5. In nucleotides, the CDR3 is TGTGCCATCATGGGGACAGTACCCTACGAGCAGTACTTC. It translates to CAIMGTVPYEQYF.